This T cell receptor beta chain comes out of a study of blood T cell repertoires in COVID-19. Overall study context: From the United States, Italy and Spain came samples of acute and convalescent COVID-19.

V lost 5 bases to trimming and J lost 2 bases, with 16 bases between them. CDR1 and CDR2 (germline): SGHTA, FQGTGA. The CDR3 has 16 residues. Method: immunoSEQ multiplex PCR; TCRdb's copy keeps in-frame clones and lacks some. The sample has 150,000 to 190,000 clones, roughly 84% seen once. The sequence came from a woman between 45 and 60 years old with acute or convalescent COVID-19. This chain links TRBV7-3 with TRBJ2-1, with D perhaps TRBD2 (5 bases). Input material: peripheral blood. CDR3 protein: CASSPEGAVTYNEQFF. The CDR3 coding sequence is TGTGCCAGCAGCCCCGAGGGAGCGGTAACCTACAATGAGCAGTTCTTC. Combining the CDR3 with reference TRBV7-3 and TRBJ2-1 gives the whole variable domain GAGVSQTPSNKVTEKGKYVELRCDPISGHTALYWYRQSLGQGPEFLIYFQGTGAADDSGLPNDRFFAVRPEGSVSTLKIQRTERGDSAVYLCASSPEGAVTYNEQFFGPGTRLTVL.